This T cell receptor (beta chain) was documented in a study of T cells in Graves' hyperthyroidism and ophthalmopathy. Whole-study findings and limits: Expanded thyroid clonotypes (above 0.001) were mostly also found in blood.

Diagnoses were established using clinical symptoms, serum thyroxine and TRAb, thyroid ultrasound and orbital computed tomography. A sample of blood taken at first hyperthyroidism diagnosis preceded any ophthalmopathy symptoms. TCR beta CDR3 sequences were amplified from RNA transcripts. The primer set for the first-round RT-PCR of the TCR CDR3 was HTBI. A single record per CDR3 protein comes from TCRdb applying MiXCR to the multiplex PCR reads. The sample lists 270,000 or so distinct CDR3 sequences, under 30% seen once, with approximately 30% in the top ten. As to this clonotype: No antigen is known for it.

The material sequenced was blood. The TCR sequence derives from a man aged 35-49 years with Graves' hyperthyroidism that later progressed to Graves' ophthalmopathy.

The CDR3 coding sequence is TGTGCTAGTGGTTTGGTACCAGGGTCCGGCACTGAAGCTTTCTTT. Its translation: CASGLVPGSGTEAFF. V and J are TRBV12-5 and TRBJ1-1; a weak D match, TRBD1 (5 bases). CDR3 size: 15 residues. The germline V gene has CDR1 LGHNT and CDR2 FRNRAP. V was shortened by 0 bases and J by 4 bases, with 12 bases between the two germline ends.